The 30 T cell receptor beta chains listed next were all sequenced from one sample in a study of T cell repertoires in cytomegalovirus infection. TCRdb re-analysed the reads in MiXCR, keeping a single row per CDR3 protein. The sample holds about 340,000 distinct CDR3 sequences, under 35% seen once. Their antigen targets remain unknown. Sequencing used cultured PBMCs, obtained from culture after CMV antigen stimulation. These receptors all stem from a human donor in good health (CMV status not recorded). Some clones in this sample may be carry-over from other donors' samples.

This sequence joins TRBV19 and TRBJ1-2; 7 bases align to TRBD1. This CDR3 comprises 14 residues. The germline CDR1 and CDR2 sequences are LNHDA and SQIVND (reference sequence). Trimming removed 8 bases from V and 9 bases from J; junction bases left unmatched: 15. The chain's CDR3 is CASGRPRDRVSYTF. The CDR3 nucleotides read TGTGCCAGTGGCAGACCGCGGGACAGAGTGAGCTACACCTTC.

This chain links TRBV2 with TRBJ1-6; the D is unclear. CDR3 length: 15 residues. Germline CDR1 reads SNHLY; CDR2 reads FYNNEI. The germline V and J ends were trimmed by 3 bases and 0 bases, with 6 bases remaining between them. The CDR3 nucleotides are TGTGCCAGCAGTGATGGGAGCTCCTATAATTCACCCCTCCACTTT. Protein sequence: CASSDGSSYNSPLHF. Full variable domain (missing parts from reference TRBV2 and TRBJ1-6): EPEVTQTPSHQVTQMGQEVILRCVPISNHLYFYWYRQILGQKVEFLVSFYNNEISEKSEIFDDQFSVERPDGSNFTLKIRSTKLEDSAMYFCASSDGSSYNSPLHFGNGTRLTVT.

This sequence joins TRBV7-2 and TRBJ2-2, with 8 bases lining up with TRBD2. This CDR3 spans 14 amino acids. The ends lost 2 bases at V and 15 bases at J; junction bases unmatched: 11. CDR1 and CDR2 (germline): SGHTA, FQGNSA. For the CDR3, the DNA is TGTGCCAGCAGCTTACTGGTCGAGCGGGGGAGGGTGTTTTTT. Residues: CASSLLVERGRVFF.

This clonotype was observed a few times. The rearrangement joins TRBV28 to TRBJ2-7; D might be TRBD1 (6 bases). The germline V gene encodes CDR1 MDHEN and CDR2 SYDVKM. V gave up 3 bases and J gave up 2 bases, with 11 bases separating them. The CDR3 sequence is 14 residues long. As DNA, the CDR3 is TGTGCCAGCAGTTTTGAACGGGACACCTACGAGCAGTACTTC. It translates to CASSFERDTYEQYF.

V usage is TRBV6-5 and J usage is TRBJ2-1, with 13 bases fitting TRBD2. Germline CDR1 and CDR2: MNHEY and SVGAGI. There are 16 residues in the CDR3. The junction had 6 bases not matched to a gene; V was cut back by 5 bases and J by 5 bases. The CDR3 region has the DNA TGTGCCAGCAGTCGAGGGACTAGCGGGGCTAACAATGAGCAGTTCTTC. Residues: CASSRGTSGANNEQFF.

This clonotype occurred many times. The rearrangement joins TRBV7-8 to TRBJ2-2, with D perhaps TRBD1 (6 bases). This CDR3 is 14 amino acids long. Germline CDR1 SGHVS, CDR2 FQNEAQ. Trimming removed 6 bases from V and 6 bases from J, with 14 bases in between. For the CDR3, the DNA is TGTGCCAGCAGTTCCCGGGACACCCCCGGGGAGCTGTTTTTT. Protein product: CASSSRDTPGELFF. Full variable domain (missing parts from reference TRBV7-8 and TRBJ2-2): GAGVSQSPRYKVAKRGQDVALRCDPISGHVSLFWYQQALGQGPEFLTYFQNEAQLDKSGLPSDRFFAERPEGSVSTLKIQRTQQEDSAVYLCASSSRDTPGELFFGEGSRLTVL.

This clonotype has a count of ten or more. The V and J genes are TRBV7-9 and TRBJ2-2, with D perhaps matching TRBD2 (6 bases). The CDR3 is 13 amino acids. V was shortened by 5 bases and J by 7 bases, with 11 bases between the two germline ends. Germline CDR1 reads SEHNR; CDR2 reads FQNEAQ (reference sequence). In DNA, the CDR3 is TGTGCCAGCAGCGGCTCGACTAGCGGGGAGCTGTTTTTT. It translates to CASSGSTSGELFF.

This clonotype was seen ten or more times. The chain combines TRBV7-3 with TRBJ2-3; 12 positions agree with TRBD2. With 6 bases clipped from V and 0 bases from J, the junction kept 13 bases outside the gene matches. In germline, CDR1 is SGHTA, CDR2 FQGTGA. The CDR3 runs 19 residues. CDR3 bases: TGTGCCAGCAGTCTGGGAACCCTGACTAGCGGGGGAAGCACAGATACGCAGTATTTT. Protein product: CASSLGTLTSGGSTDTQYF. The full variable domain, in which reference TRBV7-3 and TRBJ2-3 provide the parts outside the CDR3, is GAGVSQTPSNKVTEKGKYVELRCDPISGHTALYWYRQSLGQGPEFLIYFQGTGAADDSGLPNDRFFAVRPEGSVSTLKIQRTERGDSAVYLCASSLGTLTSGGSTDTQYFGPGTRLTVL.

The sample holds many counts of this clonotype. V usage is TRBV7-2 and J usage is TRBJ2-7; D perhaps matches TRBD1 (5 bases). V lost 5 bases to trimming and J lost 1 base, with 12 bases between them. This CDR3 contains 14 residues. CDR1 is SGHTA and CDR2 is FQGNSA in the germline V gene. The CDR3 nucleotides read TGTGCCAGCAGCCCGAGGACAAGGTCCTACGAGCAGTACTTC. Amino acids: CASSPRTRSYEQYF.

The chain has TRBV7-2 and TRBJ2-3; 7 nucleotides line up with TRBD2. This CDR3 comprises 15 residues. CDR1 SGHTA and CDR2 FQGNSA come from the germline V gene. With 6 bases clipped from V and 6 bases from J, the junction kept 12 bases outside the gene matches. CDR3 loop: CASRFSSGGADTQYF. In nucleotides, the CDR3 is TGTGCCAGCAGGTTTAGTTCGGGAGGCGCGGATACGCAGTATTTT.

The rearrangement joins TRBV7-2 to TRBJ1-1, with D possibly TRBD1 on 6 matching bases. This CDR3 is built from 15 residues. V shed 1 base and J shed 4 bases, with 13 bases lying between them. CDR1 is SGHTA, CDR2 FQGNSA, per germline. Here the CDR3 DNA reads TGTGCCAGCAGCTTAGTTGGGGGCCCGGGCACTGAAGCTTTCTTT. Translation gives CASSLVGGPGTEAFF. Full variable domain (rest looked up from reference TRBV7-2 and TRBJ1-1): GAGVSQSPSNKVTEKGKDVELRCDPISGHTALYWYRQSLGQGLEFLIYFQGNSAPDKSGLPSDRFSAERTGGSVSTLTIQRTQQEDSAVYLCASSLVGGPGTEAFFGQGTRLTVV.

This clonotype was detected a few times. V is TRBV6-1 and J is TRBJ1-5; no definite D call. CDR1 MNHNS and CDR2 SASEGT come from the germline V gene. V was cut by 6 bases and J by 0 bases, with 15 bases left in between. The CDR3 has 16 residues. The DNA of the CDR3 is TGTGCCAGCAGGCGAATGGGTCAGTATAGCAATCAGCCCCAGCATTTT. Translated, it gives CASRRMGQYSNQPQHF.

This clonotype was seen at least ten times. The chain has TRBV7-8 and TRBJ2-7; 7 bases match TRBD2. CDR3 length: 14 residues. V trimming: 6 bases; J trimming: 1 base; junction bases outside the gene matches: 6. CDR1 and CDR2 (germline): SGHVS, FQNEAQ. The CDR3 sequence: CASRPGGSSYEQYF. CDR3 in DNA: TGTGCCAGCAGGCCGGGCGGGAGTTCCTACGAGCAGTACTTC.

Only a few counts were recorded for this clonotype. V is TRBV12-3 or TRBV12-4 and J is TRBJ1-1; no definite D call. The V end was cut by 1 base, the J end by 7 bases, with 4 bases between. The CDR3 spans 11 residues. CDR3 sequence (DNA): TGTGCCAGCAGTTTAGGGAATGAAGCTTTCTTT. Translated, it gives CASSLGNEAFF.

This clonotype came up many times. The gene calls are TRBV7-8 and TRBJ2-2; 8 bases line up with TRBD2. This CDR3 is built from 20 residues. J was trimmed by 1 base and V by 2 bases; bases with no gene match: 15. The germline gives CDR1 SGHVS, CDR2 FQNEAQ. CDR3 region: CASSLTLVLRLAKNTGELFF. The CDR3, as DNA: TGTGCCAGCAGCTTAACCTTGGTCTTGCGACTAGCGAAGAACACCGGGGAGCTGTTTTTT.

J is TRBJ2-3 and V is TRBV20-1; 7 bases match TRBD2. The germline V gene encodes CDR1 DFQATT and CDR2 SNEGSKA (reference sequence). The CDR3 extends over 14 amino acids. Trimming removed 6 bases from V and 2 bases from J; junction bases left unmatched: 8. This CDR3 reads CSAARLAPTDTQYF. The CDR3, as DNA: TGCAGTGCCGCTCGACTAGCCCCCACAGATACGCAGTATTTT.

This chain joins TRBV27 and TRBJ2-7; 11 nucleotides match TRBD1. Germline-derived CDR1 and CDR2 are MNHEY and SMNVEV (reference sequence). V trimming: 7 bases; J trimming: 3 bases; junction bases outside the gene matches: 5. This CDR3 comprises 14 residues. Written as DNA, the CDR3 is TGTGCCAGCAATGCCGGGACAGGGGGCTACGAGCAGTACTTC. It translates to CASNAGTGGYEQYF.

The chain recombines TRBV7-8 with TRBJ2-7, with no clear D. V was clipped by 5 bases and J by 6 bases, with 11 bases between them. Germline loops: CDR1 SGHVS, CDR2 FQNEAQ. The CDR3 length is 12 residues. The CDR3 bases are TGTGCCAGCAGCCCCGGATCGGCCGAGCAGTACTTC. Its protein product is CASSPGSAEQYF. Full variable domain (remainder filled in from reference TRBV7-8 and TRBJ2-7): GAGVSQSPRYKVAKRGQDVALRCDPISGHVSLFWYQQALGQGPEFLTYFQNEAQLDKSGLPSDRFFAERPEGSVSTLKIQRTQQEDSAVYLCASSPGSAEQYFGPGTRLTVT.

This chain uses TRBV18 with TRBJ2-3; D remains ambiguous. V gave up 4 bases and J gave up 4 bases, with 18 bases separating them. Germline V lookup: CDR1 KGHSH, CDR2 LQKENI. This CDR3 contains 16 residues. CDR3 nucleotides: TGTGCCAGCTCACTCCGGGCCCCTGCGGCGGCAGATACGCAGTATTTT. As protein: CASSLRAPAAADTQYF.

The rearrangement joins TRBV7-6 to TRBJ2-7; the match to TRBD1 covers 7 bases. Germline CDR1 SGHVS, CDR2 FNYEAQ. This CDR3 is 15 amino acids long. J gave up 1 base and V 5 bases, and 8 bases lay outside the gene matches. The CDR3 sequence: CASSHGQAASYEQYF. CDR3 in DNA: TGTGCCAGCAGCCATGGACAGGCCGCTTCCTACGAGCAGTACTTC.

This clonotype was counted a few times. The chain has TRBV12-3 or TRBV12-4 and TRBJ2-2; 15 positions match TRBD2. The CDR3 spans 16 residues. Unmatched junction bases numbered 5, after V lost 7 bases and J lost 5 bases. CDR3 sequence (DNA): TGTGCCAGCACCCGGACTAGCGGGAGGGGAACCGGGGAGCTGTTTTTT. Translation: CASTRTSGRGTGELFF.

This clonotype has at least ten counts. V is TRBV24-1 and J is TRBJ1-5; 7 bases line up with TRBD1. The CDR3 has 15 residues. Germline V CDR1 and CDR2: KGHDR, SFDVKD. Losses at the gene ends were 3 bases for V and 5 bases for J; bases not matched to a gene: 6. The CDR3 DNA reads as TGTGCCACCAGTGATGCCGGGACAGAGTATCAGCCCCAGCATTTT. Its translation: CATSDAGTEYQPQHF.

The V call is TRBV19, the J call TRBJ1-3; no clear D. V was clipped by 5 bases and J by 0 bases, with 20 bases between them. This CDR3 spans 18 amino acids. CDR1 is LNHDA, CDR2 SQIVND, per germline (reference sequence). DNA of the CDR3: TGTGCCAGTAGTTTGATGTATTCCATCCTCGGCTCTGGAAACACCATATATTTT. Its translation is CASSLMYSILGSGNTIYF.

This clonotype was recorded only once. The gene calls are TRBV20-1 and TRBJ1-2; D is perhaps TRBD1 (6 bases). Looked up from germline, CDR1 is DFQATT and CDR2 is SNEGSKA (reference sequence). V was pared by 2 bases and J by 8 bases, with 21 bases between. This CDR3 is 15 amino acids long. This CDR3 is CSARSLGQRGRGYTF. Written as DNA, the CDR3 is TGCAGTGCTAGATCCCTAGGACAGAGGGGCCGCGGCTACACCTTC.

The chain employs TRBV4-1 and TRBJ1-3; D may be TRBD1 (6 bases). This CDR3 has 18 amino acids. Between the trimmed V and J ends, which lost 1 base and 0 bases, there was a span of 16 bases. The V gene's germline CDR1 is MGHRA and CDR2 YSYEKL. The CDR3 DNA reads as TGCGCCAGCAGCCAAGGAATGGGGGGCACCTACTCTGGAAACACCATATATTTT. Amino acid sequence: CASSQGMGGTYSGNTIYF.

The chain employs TRBV15 and TRBJ2-3, with no clear D. V lost 5 bases, J lost 6 bases, and 9 bases lay in between. Germline V gene data show CDR1 as LNHNV and CDR2 as YYDKDF (reference sequence). The CDR3 runs 12 residues. The CDR3 here is CATSESKDTQYF. The CDR3 DNA sequence: TGTGCCACCAGCGAATCAAAGGATACGCAGTATTTT.

This clonotype appeared a few times. DNA for the CDR3: TGCAGTGCTAGAGATTTGGGCACATCTAACTATGGCTACACCTTC. This sequence encodes CSARDLGTSNYGYTF. The gene calls are TRBV20-1 and TRBJ1-2; no definite D call. Germline lookup yields CDR1 DFQATT and CDR2 SNEGSKA (reference sequence). Trimming took off 0 bases at V and 0 bases at J, with 11 bases between the two ends. There are 15 residues in the CDR3.

This clonotype was counted between two and nine times. J is TRBJ2-2 and V is TRBV10-3; maybe TRBD2 (6 bases). The CDR3 runs 13 residues. CDR1 is ENHRY and CDR2 is SYGVKD in the germline V gene. V dropped 8 bases and J dropped 5 bases, with 12 bases sitting between them. This CDR3 reads CAIGAGRTGELFF. The CDR3 DNA follows: TGTGCCATCGGTGCGGGGAGGACCGGGGAGCTGTTTTTT.

In its sample, this clonotype was seen once. A read error is possible here, since a much larger clone lies one base away. The gene calls are TRBV18 and TRBJ2-3; 12 bases agree with TRBD2. The CDR3 runs to 18 residues. The germline CDR1 and CDR2 sequences are KGHSH and LQKENI. The CDR3 is CASSPLPGLAGRTATQYF. The CDR3 DNA is TGTGCCAGCTCACCACTCCCGGGACTAGCGGGTCGCACAGCTACGCAGTATTTT.

The chain's CDR3 is CASSPRASYNEQFF. DNA for the CDR3: TGTGCCAGCAGCCCCCGGGCATCCTACAATGAGCAGTTCTTC. This sequence joins TRBV7-9 and TRBJ2-1, with no clear D. V was pared by 5 bases and J by 1 base, with 9 bases between. The CDR3 runs 14 residues. CDR1 is SEHNR and CDR2 is FQNEAQ in the germline V gene (reference sequence).